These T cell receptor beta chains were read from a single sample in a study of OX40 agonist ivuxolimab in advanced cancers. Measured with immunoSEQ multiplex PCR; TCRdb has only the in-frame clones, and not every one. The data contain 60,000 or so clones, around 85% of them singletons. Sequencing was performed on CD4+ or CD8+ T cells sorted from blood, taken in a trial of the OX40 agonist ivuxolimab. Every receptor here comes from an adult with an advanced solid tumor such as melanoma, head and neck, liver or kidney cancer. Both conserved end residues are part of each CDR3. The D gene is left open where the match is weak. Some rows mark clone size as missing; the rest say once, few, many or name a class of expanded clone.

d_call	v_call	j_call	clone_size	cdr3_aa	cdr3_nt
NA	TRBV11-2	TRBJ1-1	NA	CASSLQGVNTEAFF	TGTGCCAGCAGCTTGCAGGGCGTGAACACTGAAGCTTTCTTT
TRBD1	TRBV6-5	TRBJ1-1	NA	CASSPRQGVNTEAFF	TGTGCCAGCAGCCCAAGACAGGGAGTGAACACTGAAGCTTTCTTT
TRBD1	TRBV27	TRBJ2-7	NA	CASSSGTGDEQYF	TGTGCCAGCAGTTCCGGGACAGGGGACGAGCAGTACTTC
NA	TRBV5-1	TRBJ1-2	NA	CASSEAGGNYGYTF	TGCGCCAGCAGCGAGGCGGGGGGTAACTATGGCTACACCTTC
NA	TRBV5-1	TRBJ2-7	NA	CASSLGSGSYEQYF	TGCGCCAGCAGCTTAGGAAGCGGCTCCTACGAGCAGTACTTC
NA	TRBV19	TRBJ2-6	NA	CASSPSGANVLTF	TGTGCCAGTAGTCCGTCCGGGGCCAACGTCCTGACTTTC
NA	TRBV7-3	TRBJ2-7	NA	CASSSNIGTPPHF	TGTGCCAGCAGCTCCAACATAGGGACCCCACCCCACTTC
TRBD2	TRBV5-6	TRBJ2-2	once	CASSFHQGLAGRTGELFF	TGTGCCAGCAGCTTCCACCAAGGACTAGCGGGAAGAACCGGGGAGCTGTTTTTT
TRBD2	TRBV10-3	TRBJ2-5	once	CAISDRQGGNEETQYF	TGTGCCATCAGTGACCGTCAGGGAGGGAACGAGGAGACCCAGTACTTC
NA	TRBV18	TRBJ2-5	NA	CASSPVEQGTQYF	TGTGCCAGCTCACCAGTCGAGCAGGGGACCCAGTACTTC
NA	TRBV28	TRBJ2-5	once	CASSPSSRPAPETQYF	TGTGCCAGCAGTCCGAGTTCGAGGCCAGCCCCCGAGACCCAGTACTTC
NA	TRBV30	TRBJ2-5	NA	CAWASLALQETQYF	TGTGCCTGGGCCTCCCTAGCGCTCCAAGAGACCCAGTACTTC
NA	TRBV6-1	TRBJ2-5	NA	CASSVQPEARTQYF	TGTGCCAGCAGTGTTCAGCCGGAAGCCCGGACCCAGTACTTC
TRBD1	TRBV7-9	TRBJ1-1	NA	CASSSWTGLMNTEAFF	TGTGCCAGCAGCTCTTGGACAGGCCTTATGAACACTGAAGCTTTCTTT
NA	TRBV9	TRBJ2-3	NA	CASSVASSTDTQYF	TGTGCCAGCAGCGTAGCGAGCAGCACAGATACGCAGTATTTT
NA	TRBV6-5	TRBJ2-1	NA	CASISTWNEQFF	TGTGCCAGCATCTCAACTTGGAATGAGCAGTTCTTC
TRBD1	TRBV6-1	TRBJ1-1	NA	CASRPTGGTEAFF	TGTGCCAGCAGGCCTACAGGGGGCACTGAAGCTTTCTTT
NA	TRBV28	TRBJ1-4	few	CASSLHLEKLFF	TGTGCCAGCAGCCTCCATTTGGAAAAACTGTTTTTT
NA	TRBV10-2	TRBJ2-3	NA	CASSEWGLSTDTQYF	TGCGCCAGCAGTGAGTGGGGGCTAAGCACAGATACGCAGTATTTT
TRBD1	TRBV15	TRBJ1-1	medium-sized	CATSREGQANTEAFF	TGTGCCACCAGCAGAGAGGGACAGGCGAACACTGAAGCTTTCTTT
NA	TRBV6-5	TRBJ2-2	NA	CASSYPENTGELFF	TGTGCCAGCAGTTACCCGGAGAACACCGGGGAGCTGTTTTTT
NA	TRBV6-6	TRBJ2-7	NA	CVSSPLAYEQYF	TGTGTCAGCAGCCCCCTAGCTTACGAGCAGTACTTC
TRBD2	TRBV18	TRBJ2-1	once	CASSPPRLAGSYNEQFF	TGTGCCAGCTCACCACCGAGGCTAGCGGGGTCCTACAATGAGCAGTTCTTC
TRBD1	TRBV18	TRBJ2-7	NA	CASSRGQGAGEQYF	TGTGCCAGCTCCCGGGGACAGGGGGCGGGCGAGCAGTACTTC
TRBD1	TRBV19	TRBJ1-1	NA	CASSGRDRNTEAFF	TGTGCCAGTAGTGGCCGGGACAGAAACACTGAAGCTTTCTTT
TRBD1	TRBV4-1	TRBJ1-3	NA	CASSQTRVRGPIGNTIYF	TGCGCCAGCAGCCAAACTCGGGTCAGGGGGCCTATTGGAAACACCATATATTTT
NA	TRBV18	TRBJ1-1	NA	CASSPRGGENTEAFF	TGTGCCAGCTCACCACGGGGGGGAGAGAACACTGAAGCTTTCTTT
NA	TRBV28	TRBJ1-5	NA	CASSPSGYNQPQHF	TGTGCCAGCAGTCCCTCCGGTTATAATCAGCCCCAGCATTTT
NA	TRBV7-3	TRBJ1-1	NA	CASSLDRPNTEAFF	TGTGCCAGCAGCCTCGACAGGCCGAACACTGAAGCTTTCTTT
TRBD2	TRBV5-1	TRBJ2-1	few	CASSSTTSGGSYNEQFF	TGCGCCAGCAGCTCAACGACTAGCGGGGGCTCCTACAATGAGCAGTTCTTC
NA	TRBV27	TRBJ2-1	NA	CASSGDPYNEQFF	TGTGCCAGCAGTGGGGATCCGTACAATGAGCAGTTCTTC
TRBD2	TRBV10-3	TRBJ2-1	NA	CAISEQLAGGYNEQFF	TGTGCCATCAGTGAGCAGCTAGCGGGGGGCTACAATGAGCAGTTCTTC
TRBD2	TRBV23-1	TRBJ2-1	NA	CASSQAGGPHSYNEQFF	TGCGCCAGCAGTCAAGCGGGGGGGCCTCACTCCTACAATGAGCAGTTCTTC
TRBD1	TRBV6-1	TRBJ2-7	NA	CASSVRAGTGTHEQYF	TGTGCCAGCAGTGTGCGAGCCGGGACAGGGACCCACGAGCAGTACTTC
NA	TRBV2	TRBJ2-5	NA	CASSLGSKETQYF	TGTGCCAGCAGTCTAGGGTCCAAAGAGACCCAGTACTTC
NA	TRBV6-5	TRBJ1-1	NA	CASSYLPGLGEAFF	TGTGCCAGCAGTTATCTCCCGGGACTAGGTGAAGCTTTCTTT
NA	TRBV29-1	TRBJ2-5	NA	CSAGGGTAKETQYF	TGCAGCGCCGGAGGCGGGACCGCGAAAGAGACCCAGTACTTC
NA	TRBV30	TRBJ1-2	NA	CAWSVTTANYGYTF	TGTGCCTGGAGTGTAACAACGGCCAACTATGGCTACACCTTC
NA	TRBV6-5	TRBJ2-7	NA	CASSYSNSLDEQYF	TGTGCCAGCAGTTACTCGAATTCCTTAGACGAGCAGTACTTC
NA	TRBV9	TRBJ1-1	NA	CASSLQENTEAFF	TGTGCCAGCAGCCTACAGGAGAACACTGAAGCTTTCTTT
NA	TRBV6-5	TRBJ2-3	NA	CASSISQTRDTQYF	TGTGCCAGCAGCATTAGTCAAACAAGGGATACGCAGTATTTT
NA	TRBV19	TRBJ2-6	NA	CASSSGGGANVLTF	TGTGCCAGTAGTTCGGGTGGTGGGGCCAACGTCCTGACTTTC
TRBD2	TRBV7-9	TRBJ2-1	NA	CASSLGLAGVGEQFF	TGTGCCAGCAGCTTAGGACTAGCGGGAGTAGGTGAGCAGTTCTTC
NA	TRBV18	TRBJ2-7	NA	CASSPTSYYEQYF	TGTGCCAGCTCACCGACCTCCTACTACGAGCAGTACTTC
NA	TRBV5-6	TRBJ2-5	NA	CASSLEPGTGETQYF	TGTGCCAGCAGCTTGGAGCCAGGGACCGGTGAGACCCAGTACTTC
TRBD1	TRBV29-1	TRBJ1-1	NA	CSVRQGGEGTEAFF	TGCAGCGTTCGACAGGGGGGAGAAGGGACTGAAGCTTTCTTT
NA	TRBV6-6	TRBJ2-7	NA	CASRQEAGGSYEQYF	TGTGCCAGCAGGCAAGAGGCTGGGGGCTCCTACGAGCAGTACTTC
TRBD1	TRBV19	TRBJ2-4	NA	CASSVTGQNIQYF	TGTGCCAGTAGCGTGACAGGGCAAAACATTCAGTACTTC
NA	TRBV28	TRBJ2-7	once	CASSLGIRSSYEQYF	TGTGCCAGCAGTTTGGGCATACGCTCTTCCTACGAGCAGTACTTC
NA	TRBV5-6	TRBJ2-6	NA	CASSLTQSGANVLTF	TGTGCCAGCAGCTTGACACAGTCTGGGGCCAACGTCCTGACTTTC
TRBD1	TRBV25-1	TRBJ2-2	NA	CASSAGGYTGELFF	TGTGCCAGCAGTGCAGGGGGTTACACCGGGGAGCTGTTTTTT
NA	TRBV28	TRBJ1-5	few	CASSYPGHQNQPQHF	TGTGCCAGCAGTTATCCGGGACACCAGAATCAGCCCCAGCATTTT
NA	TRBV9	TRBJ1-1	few	CASSAGVPNTEAFF	TGTGCCAGCAGCGCGGGAGTTCCTAACACTGAAGCTTTCTTT
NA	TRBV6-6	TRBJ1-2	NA	CASSYGGGYTF	TGTGCCAGCAGTTACGGGGGAGGCTACACCTTC